A selection of T cell receptor beta chains follows, all from one sample in a study of OX40 agonist ivuxolimab in advanced cancers. Generated by immunoSEQ multiplex PCR, the TCRdb table keeps only in-frame clones and is missing some. The table lists 60,000 to 75,000 clones, more than 75% of them singletons, with under 6.5% in the top ten. The sample consisted of CD4+ or CD8+ T cells sorted from blood, taken in a trial of the OX40 agonist ivuxolimab. The receptor source for this set is an adult with an advanced solid tumor such as melanoma, head and neck, liver or kidney cancer. Each CDR3 is given with its conserved first and last residue. The D gene is left open where the match is weak. Clone size is not always given. Where it is, it says once, few, many or a class for expanded clones.

d_gene	v_gene	j_gene	abundance	CDR3aa	CDR3nt
TRBD2	TRBV5-6	TRBJ2-3	.	CASSWTTSGYTDTQYF	TGTGCCAGCAGCTGGACGACTAGCGGCTACACAGATACGCAGTATTTT
TRBD1	TRBV10-3	TRBJ1-1	.	CAISDRGVGQGATEAFF	TGTGCCATCAGTGACCGTGGGGTGGGACAGGGGGCCACTGAAGCTTTCTTT
.	TRBV5-6	TRBJ2-5	.	CASSGLRGQQETQYF	TGTGCCAGCAGCGGACTCCGGGGTCAACAAGAGACCCAGTACTTC
.	TRBV7-2	TRBJ2-7	.	CASSLWDVPTYEQYF	TGTGCCAGCAGCTTATGGGACGTTCCGACCTACGAGCAGTACTTC
.	TRBV7-8	TRBJ2-3	few	CASSSQWTASTDTQYF	TGTGCCAGCAGCAGTCAGTGGACAGCTAGCACAGATACGCAGTATTTT
.	TRBV11-3	TRBJ2-3	.	CASSGGFSTDTQYF	TGTGCCAGCAGCGGAGGGTTTAGCACAGATACGCAGTATTTT
.	TRBV5-1	TRBJ2-7	.	CASSSTPRKGGDEQYF	TGCGCCAGCAGCTCGACGCCGCGCAAAGGAGGTGACGAGCAGTACTTC
.	TRBV21-1	TRBJ2-3	.	CATSGGTGPTDTQYF	TGTGCCACCTCTGGAGGGACAGGGCCGACAGATACGCAGTATTTT
TRBD1	TRBV11-2	TRBJ2-7	.	CASSPGTGGFSYEQYF	TGTGCCAGCAGCCCAGGGACAGGGGGCTTTTCCTACGAGCAGTACTTC
.	TRBV23-1	TRBJ2-3	.	CASSPLMAEDSRDTQYF	TGCGCCAGCAGTCCCTTAATGGCTGAGGACTCCCGAGATACGCAGTATTTT
.	TRBV19	TRBJ2-6	.	CASSIRLGGSGANVLTF	TGTGCCAGTAGTATCCGGTTGGGGGGCTCTGGGGCCAACGTCCTGACTTTC
.	TRBV7-9	TRBJ1-2	once	CASSLPSLNYGYTF	TGTGCCAGCAGCTTACCGAGTCTTAACTATGGCTACACCTTC
TRBD2	TRBV30	TRBJ2-7	.	CAWSLKRGTYEQYF	TGTGCCTGGAGTCTCAAGCGGGGGACCTACGAGCAGTACTTC
TRBD1	TRBV2	TRBJ1-3	.	CASKGQGGGNTIYF	TGTGCCAGCAAGGGACAGGGGGGAGGAAACACCATATATTTT
TRBD1	TRBV28	TRBJ2-6	.	CASNLQGDPTGANVLTF	TGTGCCAGCAACTTACAGGGGGATCCTACTGGGGCCAACGTCCTGACTTTC
.	TRBV23-1	TRBJ1-5	.	CASSQSRGAGQPQHF	TGCGCCAGCAGTCAATCACGCGGGGCAGGCCAGCCCCAGCATTTT
TRBD2	TRBV5-1	TRBJ2-5	.	CASSLVAGGSETQYF	TGCGCCAGCAGCTTGGTAGCGGGGGGCTCAGAGACCCAGTACTTC
.	TRBV6-1	TRBJ1-5	.	CASGQGSNQPQHF	TGTGCCAGCGGTCAGGGTAGCAATCAGCCCCAGCATTTT
TRBD1	TRBV7-9	TRBJ1-2	.	CASRPPFRTGVYGYTF	TGTGCCAGCAGACCACCTTTTAGGACAGGGGTGTATGGCTACACCTTC
.	TRBV7-2	TRBJ2-5	.	CASSLGSGGETQYF	TGTGCCAGCAGCTTAGGGTCAGGGGGGGAGACCCAGTACTTC
TRBD2	TRBV19	TRBJ2-2	.	CASSPLASGITGELFF	TGTGCCAGTAGCCCCCTGGCTAGCGGGATCACCGGGGAGCTGTTTTTT
.	TRBV1	TRBJ2-5	.	CTSSQDPSSLGGREETQYF	TGCACCAGCAGCCAAGATCCAAGCTCGCTCGGGGGGCGGGAGGAGACCCAGTACTTC